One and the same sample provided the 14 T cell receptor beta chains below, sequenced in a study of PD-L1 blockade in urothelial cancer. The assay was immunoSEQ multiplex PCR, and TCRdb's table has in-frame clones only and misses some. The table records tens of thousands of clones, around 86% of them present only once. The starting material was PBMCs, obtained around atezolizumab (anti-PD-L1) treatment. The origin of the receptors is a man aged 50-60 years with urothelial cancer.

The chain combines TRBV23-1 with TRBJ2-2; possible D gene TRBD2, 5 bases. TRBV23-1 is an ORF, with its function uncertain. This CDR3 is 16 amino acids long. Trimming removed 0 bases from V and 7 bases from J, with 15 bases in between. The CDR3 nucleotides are TGCGCCAGCAGTCAATCCTGGACTTTCCGTGACGGGGAGCTGTTTTTT. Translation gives CASSQSWTFRDGELFF.

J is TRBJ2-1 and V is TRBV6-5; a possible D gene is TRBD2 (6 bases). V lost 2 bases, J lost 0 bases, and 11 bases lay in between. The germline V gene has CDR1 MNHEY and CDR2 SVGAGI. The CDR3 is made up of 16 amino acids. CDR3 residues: CASSYSLARSYNEQFF. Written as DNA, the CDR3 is TGTGCCAGCAGTTACAGTCTAGCGCGCTCCTACAATGAGCAGTTCTTC.

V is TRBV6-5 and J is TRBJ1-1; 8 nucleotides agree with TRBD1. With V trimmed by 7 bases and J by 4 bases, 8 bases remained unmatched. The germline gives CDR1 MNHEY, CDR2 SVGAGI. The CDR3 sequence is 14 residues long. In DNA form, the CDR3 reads TGTGCCAGCAACCCCACAGGGGGTGGCACTGAAGCTTTCTTT. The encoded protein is CASNPTGGGTEAFF.

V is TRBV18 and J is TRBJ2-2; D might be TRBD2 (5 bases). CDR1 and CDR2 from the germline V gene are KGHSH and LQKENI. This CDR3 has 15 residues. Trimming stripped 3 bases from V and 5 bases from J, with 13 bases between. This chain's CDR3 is CASSPREGGTGELFF. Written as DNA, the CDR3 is TGTGCCAGCTCACCTCGGGAAGGTGGAACCGGGGAGCTGTTTTTT.

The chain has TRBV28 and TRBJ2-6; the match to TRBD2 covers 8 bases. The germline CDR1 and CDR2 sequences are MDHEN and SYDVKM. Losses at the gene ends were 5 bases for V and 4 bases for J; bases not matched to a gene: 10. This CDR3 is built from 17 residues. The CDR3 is CASSAEAGGTGANVLTF. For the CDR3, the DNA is TGTGCCAGCAGTGCCGAGGCGGGGGGTACGGGGGCCAACGTCCTGACTTTC.

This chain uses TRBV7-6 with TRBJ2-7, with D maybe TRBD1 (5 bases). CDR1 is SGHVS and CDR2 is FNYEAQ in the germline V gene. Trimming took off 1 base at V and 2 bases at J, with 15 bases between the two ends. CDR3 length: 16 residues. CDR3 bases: TGTGCCAGCAGCTTAGGTAGGGGCGCCACAGCCTACGAGCAGTACTTC. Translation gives CASSLGRGATAYEQYF.

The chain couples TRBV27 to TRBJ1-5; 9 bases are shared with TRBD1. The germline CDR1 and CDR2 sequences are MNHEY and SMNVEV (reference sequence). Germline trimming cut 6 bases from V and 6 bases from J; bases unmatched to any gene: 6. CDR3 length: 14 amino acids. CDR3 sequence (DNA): TGTGCCAGCAGCTCCGGGACAGGGACTCAGCCCCAGCATTTT. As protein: CASSSGTGTQPQHF.

CDR3 coding DNA: TGTGCCAGCAGCCCCCGACAGGCTACCTACAATGAGCAGTTCTTC. Translated, it gives CASSPRQATYNEQFF. This chain links TRBV11-3 with TRBJ2-1; a possible D gene is TRBD1 (6 bases). CDR3 length equals 15 residues. V lost 5 bases and J 2 bases, leaving 13 bases between the germline ends. Germline CDR1 reads SGHNT; CDR2 reads YENEEA.

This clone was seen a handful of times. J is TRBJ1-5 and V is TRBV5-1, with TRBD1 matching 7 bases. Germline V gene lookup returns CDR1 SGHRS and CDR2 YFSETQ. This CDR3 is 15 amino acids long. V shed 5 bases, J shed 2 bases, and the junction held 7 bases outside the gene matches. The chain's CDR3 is CASSPGGRGNQPQHF. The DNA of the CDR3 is TGCGCCAGCAGTCCAGGGGGTAGGGGCAATCAGCCCCAGCATTTT.

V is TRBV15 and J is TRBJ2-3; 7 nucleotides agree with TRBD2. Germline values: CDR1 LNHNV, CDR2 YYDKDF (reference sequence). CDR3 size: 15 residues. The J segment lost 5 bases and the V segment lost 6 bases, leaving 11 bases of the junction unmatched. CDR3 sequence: CATSEGGKPLDTQYF. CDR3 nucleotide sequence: TGTGCCACCAGTGAGGGAGGGAAGCCCCTAGATACGCAGTATTTT.

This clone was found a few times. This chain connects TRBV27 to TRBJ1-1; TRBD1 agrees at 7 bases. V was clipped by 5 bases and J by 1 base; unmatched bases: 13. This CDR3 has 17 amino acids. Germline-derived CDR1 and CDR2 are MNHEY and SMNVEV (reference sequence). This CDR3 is CASSPETGLERNTEAFF. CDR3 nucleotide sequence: TGTGCCAGCAGTCCGGAGACAGGGTTAGAGAGGAACACTGAAGCTTTCTTT.

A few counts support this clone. CDR3 sequence reads: CASSPAGASYEQYF. The CDR3 DNA follows: TGTGCCAGTAGCCCCGCAGGGGCCTCCTACGAGCAGTACTTC. The chain carries TRBV19 and TRBJ2-7; a weak D match, TRBD1 (6 bases). V was cut by 6 bases and J by 0 bases, with 12 bases left in between. Per germline, CDR1 LNHDA and CDR2 SQIVND (reference sequence). CDR3 length: 14 amino acids.

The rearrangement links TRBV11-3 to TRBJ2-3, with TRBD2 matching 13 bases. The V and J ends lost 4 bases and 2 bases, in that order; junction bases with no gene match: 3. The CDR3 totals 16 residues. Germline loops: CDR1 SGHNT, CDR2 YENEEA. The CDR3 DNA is TGTGCCAGCAGCTCCGGACTAGCGGGGGACACAGATACGCAGTATTTT. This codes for CASSSGLAGDTDTQYF. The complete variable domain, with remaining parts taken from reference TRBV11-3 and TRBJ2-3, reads EAGVVQSPRYKIIEKKQPVAFWCNPISGHNTLYWYLQNLGQGPELLIRYENEEAVDDSQLPKDRFSAERLKGVDSTLKIQPAELGDSAVYLCASSSGLAGDTDTQYFGPGTRLTVL.

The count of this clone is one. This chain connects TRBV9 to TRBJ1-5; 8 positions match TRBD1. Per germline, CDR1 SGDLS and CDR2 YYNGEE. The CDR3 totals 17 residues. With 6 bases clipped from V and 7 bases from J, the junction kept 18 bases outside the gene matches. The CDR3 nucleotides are TGTGCCAGCACCTCTAGATGTGAGGGCCAGGGGGCCCAGCCCCAGCATTTT. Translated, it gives CASTSRCEGQGAQPQHF.